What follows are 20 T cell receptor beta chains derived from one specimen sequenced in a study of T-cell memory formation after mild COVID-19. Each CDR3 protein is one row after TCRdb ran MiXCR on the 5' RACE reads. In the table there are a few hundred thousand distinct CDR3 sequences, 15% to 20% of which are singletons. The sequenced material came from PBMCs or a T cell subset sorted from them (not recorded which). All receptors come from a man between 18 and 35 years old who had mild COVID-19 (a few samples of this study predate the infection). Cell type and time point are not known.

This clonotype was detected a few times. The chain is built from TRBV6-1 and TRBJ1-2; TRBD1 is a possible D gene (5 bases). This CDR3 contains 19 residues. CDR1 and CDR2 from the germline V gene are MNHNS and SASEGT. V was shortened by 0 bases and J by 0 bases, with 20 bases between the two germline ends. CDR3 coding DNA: TGTGCCAGCAGTGAAGCGCCCTGGGACCGCGCGAGAGCTAACTATGGCTACACCTTC. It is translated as CASSEAPWDRARANYGYTF.

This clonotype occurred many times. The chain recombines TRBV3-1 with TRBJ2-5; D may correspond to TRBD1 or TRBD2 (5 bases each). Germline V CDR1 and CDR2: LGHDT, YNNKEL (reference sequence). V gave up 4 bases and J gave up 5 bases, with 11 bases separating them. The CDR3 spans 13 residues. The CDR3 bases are TGTGCCAGCAGCCGACCAGGGAGCGAGACCCAGTACTTC. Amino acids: CASSRPGSETQYF.

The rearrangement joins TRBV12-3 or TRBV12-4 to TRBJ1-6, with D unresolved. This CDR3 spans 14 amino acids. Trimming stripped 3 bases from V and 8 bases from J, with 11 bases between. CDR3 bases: TGTGCCAGCAGTTTGAGGAATTGGGATTCACCCCTCCACTTT. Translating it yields CASSLRNWDSPLHF.

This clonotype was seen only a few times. DNA of the CDR3: TGTGCCAGCAGTTTATCGGTGCCTAGCGGATATCTATACAATGAGCAGTTCTTC. It specifies CASSLSVPSGYLYNEQFF. The chain has TRBV27 and TRBJ2-1, with 7 positions matching TRBD2. V lost 0 bases and J lost 4; bases outside the gene matches: 12. Germline V gene data show CDR1 as MNHEY and CDR2 as SMNVEV (reference sequence). CDR3 size: 18 residues.

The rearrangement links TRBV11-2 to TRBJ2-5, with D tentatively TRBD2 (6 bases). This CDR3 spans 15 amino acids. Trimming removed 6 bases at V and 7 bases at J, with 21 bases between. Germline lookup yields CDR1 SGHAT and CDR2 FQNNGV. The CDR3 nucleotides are TGTGCCAGCAGTTCCGCCGGGACGGGAGTATGGACCCAGTACTTC. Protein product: CASSSAGTGVWTQYF.

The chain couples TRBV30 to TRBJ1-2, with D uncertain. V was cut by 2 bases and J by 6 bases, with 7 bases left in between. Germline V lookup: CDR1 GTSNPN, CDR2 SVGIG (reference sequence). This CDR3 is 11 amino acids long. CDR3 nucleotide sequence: TGTGCCTGGAGTACGGGAAATGGCTACACCTTC. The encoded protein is CAWSTGNGYTF.

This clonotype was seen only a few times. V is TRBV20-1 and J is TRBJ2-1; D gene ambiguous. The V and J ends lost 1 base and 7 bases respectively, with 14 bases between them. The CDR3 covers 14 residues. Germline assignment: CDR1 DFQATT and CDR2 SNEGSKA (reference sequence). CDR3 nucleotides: TGCAGTGCTAGAGCCAGTTACCCCATGAATGAGCAGTTCTTC. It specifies CSARASYPMNEQFF.

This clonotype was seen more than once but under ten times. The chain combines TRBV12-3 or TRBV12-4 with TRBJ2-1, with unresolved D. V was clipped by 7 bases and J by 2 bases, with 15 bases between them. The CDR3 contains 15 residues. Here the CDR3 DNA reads TGTGCCAGCACCCACCCCACCCGAGCCTACAATGAGCAGTTCTTC. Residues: CASTHPTRAYNEQFF.

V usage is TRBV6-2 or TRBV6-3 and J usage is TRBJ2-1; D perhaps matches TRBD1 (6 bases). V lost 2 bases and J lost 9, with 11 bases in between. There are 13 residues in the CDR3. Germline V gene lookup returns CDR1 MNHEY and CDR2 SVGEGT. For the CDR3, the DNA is TGTGCCAGCAGTTACGTTAGAGGGGGTGAGCAGTTCTTC. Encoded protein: CASSYVRGGEQFF.

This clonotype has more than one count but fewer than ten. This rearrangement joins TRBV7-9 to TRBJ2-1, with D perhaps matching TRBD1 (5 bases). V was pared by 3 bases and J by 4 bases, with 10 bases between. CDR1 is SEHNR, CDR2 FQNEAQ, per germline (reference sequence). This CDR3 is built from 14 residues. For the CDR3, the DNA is TGTGCCAGCAGCTTCCCAGCAGGGTACAATGAGCAGTTCTTC. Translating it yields CASSFPAGYNEQFF.

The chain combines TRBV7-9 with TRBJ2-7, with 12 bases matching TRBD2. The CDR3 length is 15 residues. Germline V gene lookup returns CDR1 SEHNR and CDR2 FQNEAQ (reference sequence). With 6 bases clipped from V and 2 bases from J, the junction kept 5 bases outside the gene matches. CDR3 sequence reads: CASRETSGGTYEQYV. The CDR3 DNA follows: TGTGCCAGCAGGGAAACTAGCGGGGGGACCTACGAGCAGTACGTC.

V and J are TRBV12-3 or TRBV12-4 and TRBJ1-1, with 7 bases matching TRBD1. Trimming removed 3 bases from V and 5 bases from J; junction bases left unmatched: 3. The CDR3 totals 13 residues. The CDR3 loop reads CASSFTGETEAFF. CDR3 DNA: TGTGCCAGCAGTTTTACAGGGGAGACTGAAGCTTTCTTT.

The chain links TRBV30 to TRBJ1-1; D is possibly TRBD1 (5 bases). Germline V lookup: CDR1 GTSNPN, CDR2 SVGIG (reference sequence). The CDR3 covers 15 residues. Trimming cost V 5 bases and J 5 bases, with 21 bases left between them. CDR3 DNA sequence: TGTGCCTGGGGACGGGTGGGGGAAGGAAAGACTGAAGCTTTCTTT. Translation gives CAWGRVGEGKTEAFF.

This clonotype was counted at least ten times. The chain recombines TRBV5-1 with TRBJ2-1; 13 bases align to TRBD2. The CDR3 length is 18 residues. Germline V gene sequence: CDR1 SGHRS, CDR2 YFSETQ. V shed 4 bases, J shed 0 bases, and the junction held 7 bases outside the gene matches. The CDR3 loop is CASSTSGGARTSYNEQFF. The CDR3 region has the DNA TGCGCCAGCAGCACTAGCGGGGGGGCCCGAACCTCCTACAATGAGCAGTTCTTC.

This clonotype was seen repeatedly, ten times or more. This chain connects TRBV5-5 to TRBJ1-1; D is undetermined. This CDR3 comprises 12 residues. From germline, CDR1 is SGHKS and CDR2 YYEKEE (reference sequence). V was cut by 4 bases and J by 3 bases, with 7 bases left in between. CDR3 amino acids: CASSNPYTEAFF. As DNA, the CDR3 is TGTGCCAGCAGCAACCCTTACACTGAAGCTTTCTTT.

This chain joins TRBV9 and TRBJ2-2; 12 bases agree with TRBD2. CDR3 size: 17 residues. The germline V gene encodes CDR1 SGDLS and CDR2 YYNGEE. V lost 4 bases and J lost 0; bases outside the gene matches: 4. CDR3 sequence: CASSLLAGGSNTGELFF. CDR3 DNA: TGTGCCAGCAGCCTCCTAGCGGGGGGGTCGAACACCGGGGAGCTGTTTTTT.

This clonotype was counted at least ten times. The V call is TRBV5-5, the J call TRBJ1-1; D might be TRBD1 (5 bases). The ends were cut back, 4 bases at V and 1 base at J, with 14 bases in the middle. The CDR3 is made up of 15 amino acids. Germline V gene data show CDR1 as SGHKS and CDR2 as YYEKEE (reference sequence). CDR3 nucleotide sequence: TGTGCCAGCAGCCCCGCCCAGACAGAGAACACTGAAGCTTTCTTT. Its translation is CASSPAQTENTEAFF.

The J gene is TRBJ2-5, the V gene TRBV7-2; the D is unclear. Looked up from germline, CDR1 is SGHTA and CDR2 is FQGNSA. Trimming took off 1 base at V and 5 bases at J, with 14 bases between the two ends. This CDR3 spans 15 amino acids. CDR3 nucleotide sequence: TGTGCCAGCAGCTTAGACGGTCGGACGCGGGAGACCCAGTACTTC. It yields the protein CASSLDGRTRETQYF.

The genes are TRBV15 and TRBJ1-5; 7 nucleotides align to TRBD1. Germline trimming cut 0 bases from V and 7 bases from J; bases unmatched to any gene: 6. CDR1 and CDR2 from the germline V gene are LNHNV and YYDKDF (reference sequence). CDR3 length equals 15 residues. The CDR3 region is CATSRDTGVGQPQHF. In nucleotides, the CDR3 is TGTGCCACCAGCAGAGATACAGGGGTGGGGCAGCCCCAGCATTTT.

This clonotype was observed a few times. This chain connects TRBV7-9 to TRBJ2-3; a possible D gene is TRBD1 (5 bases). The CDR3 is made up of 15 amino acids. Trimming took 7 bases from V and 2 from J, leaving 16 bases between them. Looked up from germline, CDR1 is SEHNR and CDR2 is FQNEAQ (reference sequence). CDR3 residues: CASIRPETVTDTQYF. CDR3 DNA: TGTGCCAGCATACGTCCCGAGACAGTCACAGATACGCAGTATTTT.